By sample fraction, the clone carrying this TCR beta chain is medium-sized. Germline loops: CDR1 MNHEY, CDR2 SVGAGI. This CDR3 is built from 12 residues. Trimming took off 7 bases at V and 7 bases at J, with 11 bases between the two ends. This record belongs to a study of patients and donors after allogeneic stem cell transplantation. TCRdb independently ran MiXCR on the RT-PCR reads; one entry per CDR3 protein. Here the sample spans 15,000 to 20,000 distinct CDR3 sequences, 4.5% to 5.5% being singletons. This chain links TRBV6-5 with TRBJ2-1; D is uncertain. The clonotype comes from a human donor who was either an allogeneic HSCT recipient or a stem cell or donor lymphocyte infusion donor (not recorded which). It is not recorded whose cells these are; they may come from a transplant donor. Sequenced sample: blood, either unsorted or a sorted T cell fraction (not recorded which). CDR3 amino acids: CASTSPWNEQFF. The CDR3 DNA reads as TGTGCCAGCACCTCGCCGTGGAATGAGCAGTTCTTC.